This entry features one TCR beta chain sequence. This entry is derived from a study of shared clonotypes between healthy human individuals. Libraries were prepared by immunoSEQ multiplex PCR; TCRdb keeps only in-frame clonotypes and omits some of them. The sample carries under 300,000 clones, about 69% recorded once. The germline V gene has CDR1 SGHTA and CDR2 FQGNSA. CDR3 length: 14 amino acids. V lost 5 bases and J lost 6; bases outside the gene matches: 9. The chain has TRBV7-2 and TRBJ1-2; the match to TRBD1 covers 7 bases. The sequenced material came from memory CD4+ T cells sorted from blood. Subset defined: CD45RA-negative fraction. The receptor's source is a man aged 30 to 45 in good health. As DNA, the CDR3 is TGTGCCAGCAGCCCCCGGATAACAGGGGATGGCTACACCTTC. This gives the protein CASSPRITGDGYTF.